This T cell receptor beta chain appears in the sequencing data of a study of blood T cell repertoires in COVID-19. Turning to this clone: This same CDR3 is encoded by further DNA sequences in the sample.

Original data processing: Using reference gene primer amplification, nucleated cell counts were estimated. Profiling relied on immunoSEQ multiplex PCR, and the TCRdb table lists in-frame clones only, not all of them. The D gene and trimming were derived from the DNA, and the V and J assignments and clone size from that table. This sample has approximately 230,000 clones, with approximately 84% found just once. Study members were between roughly 18 and 100 years old and lived in around 24 US regions. Assignments of participants to cohorts depended upon their own reported clinical history. The specimen was PBMCs or T cells enriched from blood (not recorded which). This clonotype originated in a man aged 35-49 years who had recovered from COVID-19.

CDR3 amino acids: CASSGLANEQFF. The CDR3 region has the DNA TGTGCCAGCAGCGGACTAGCCAATGAGCAGTTCTTC. The V gene is TRBV9, the J gene TRBJ2-1; 7 bases align to TRBD2. The CDR3 consists of 12 residues. Germline V lookup: CDR1 SGDLS, CDR2 YYNGEE. The junction had 0 bases not matched to a gene; V was cut back by 3 bases and J by 6 bases.